This T cell receptor beta chain comes out of a study of neurological immune-mediated disorders. This clonotype was recorded at least ten times. With V trimmed by 6 bases and J by 9 bases, 0 bases remained unmatched. The CDR3 runs to 11 residues. Germline assignment: CDR1 MNHNS and CDR2 SASEGT. TCRdb re-called the 5' RACE reads through MiXCR, storing one row per CDR3 protein. The sample consists of about 59,000 distinct CDR3 sequences, around 24% of them appearing once. Indicated time point: technical triplicate 2. Sequenced input: PBMCs. The clonotype was recovered from a man aged 60-69 years with HTLV-1-associated myelopathy (HAM/TSP). The gene calls are TRBV6-1 and TRBJ2-1; 9 bases are a match to TRBD1. CDR3 amino acids: CASRGQGEQFF. The CDR3 coding sequence is TGTGCCAGCAGGGGACAGGGTGAGCAGTTCTTC.